This entry is about one T cell receptor beta chain. Data came from immunoSEQ multiplex PCR; TCRdb stores just in-frame clones and leaves some out. Of some 2,000,000 clones listed, 85% to 95% are singletons. Terminally differentiated effector memory CD45RA+ cells were excluded from the naive CD8 cells, which were CD45RO-negative and positively selected for CCR7. This record comes from a study of shared clonotypes between healthy human individuals. V shed 4 bases and J shed 8 bases, with 11 bases lying between them. This CDR3 spans 12 amino acids. In germline, CDR1 is SGHVS, CDR2 FQNEAQ. The TCR was taken from a man between 18 and 35 years old in good health. The rearrangement joins TRBV7-8 to TRBJ1-2; D is possibly TRBD1 (6 bases). The source material was naive CD8+ T cells sorted from blood. CDR3 loop: CASSSSGEGYTF. The CDR3 DNA reads TGTGCCAGCAGCTCCTCAGGGGAGGGCTACACCTTC.